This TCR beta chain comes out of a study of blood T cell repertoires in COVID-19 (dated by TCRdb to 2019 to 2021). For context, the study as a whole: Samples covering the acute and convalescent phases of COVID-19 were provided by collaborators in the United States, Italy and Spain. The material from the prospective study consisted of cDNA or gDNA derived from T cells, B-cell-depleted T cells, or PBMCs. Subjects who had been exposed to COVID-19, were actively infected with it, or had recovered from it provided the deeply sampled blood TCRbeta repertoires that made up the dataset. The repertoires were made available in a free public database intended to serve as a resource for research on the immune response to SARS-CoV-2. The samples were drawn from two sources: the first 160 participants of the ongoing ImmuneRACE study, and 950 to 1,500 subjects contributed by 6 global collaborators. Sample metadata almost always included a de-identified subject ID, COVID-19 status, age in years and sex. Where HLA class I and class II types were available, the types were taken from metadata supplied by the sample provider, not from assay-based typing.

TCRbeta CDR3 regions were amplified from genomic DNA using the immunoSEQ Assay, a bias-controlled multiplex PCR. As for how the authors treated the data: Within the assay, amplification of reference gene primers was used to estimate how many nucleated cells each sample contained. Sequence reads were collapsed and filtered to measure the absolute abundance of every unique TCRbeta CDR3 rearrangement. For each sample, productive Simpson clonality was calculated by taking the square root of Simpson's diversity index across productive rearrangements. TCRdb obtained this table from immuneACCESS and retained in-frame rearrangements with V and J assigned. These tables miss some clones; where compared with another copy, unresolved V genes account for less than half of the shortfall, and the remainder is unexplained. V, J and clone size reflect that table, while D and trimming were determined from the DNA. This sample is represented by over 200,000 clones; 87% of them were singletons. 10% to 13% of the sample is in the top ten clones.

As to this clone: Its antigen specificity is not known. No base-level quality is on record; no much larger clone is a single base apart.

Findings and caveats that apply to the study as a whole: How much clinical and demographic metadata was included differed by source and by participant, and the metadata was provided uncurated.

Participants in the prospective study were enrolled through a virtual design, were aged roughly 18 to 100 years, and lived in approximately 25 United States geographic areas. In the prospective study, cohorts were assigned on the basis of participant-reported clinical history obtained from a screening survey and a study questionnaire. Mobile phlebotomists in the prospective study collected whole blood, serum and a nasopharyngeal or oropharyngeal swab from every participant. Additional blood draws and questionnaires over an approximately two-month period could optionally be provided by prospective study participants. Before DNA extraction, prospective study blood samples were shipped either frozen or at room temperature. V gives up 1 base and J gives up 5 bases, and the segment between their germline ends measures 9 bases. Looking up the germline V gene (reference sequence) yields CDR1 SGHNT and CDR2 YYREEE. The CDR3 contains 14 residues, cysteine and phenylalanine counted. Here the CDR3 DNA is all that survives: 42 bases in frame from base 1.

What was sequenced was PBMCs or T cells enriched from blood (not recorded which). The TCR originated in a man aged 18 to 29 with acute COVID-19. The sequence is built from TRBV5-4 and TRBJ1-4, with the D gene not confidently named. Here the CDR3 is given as CASSLRGPNEKLFF. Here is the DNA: TGTGCCAGCAGCTTGAGAGGCCCGAATGAAAAACTGTTTTTT.